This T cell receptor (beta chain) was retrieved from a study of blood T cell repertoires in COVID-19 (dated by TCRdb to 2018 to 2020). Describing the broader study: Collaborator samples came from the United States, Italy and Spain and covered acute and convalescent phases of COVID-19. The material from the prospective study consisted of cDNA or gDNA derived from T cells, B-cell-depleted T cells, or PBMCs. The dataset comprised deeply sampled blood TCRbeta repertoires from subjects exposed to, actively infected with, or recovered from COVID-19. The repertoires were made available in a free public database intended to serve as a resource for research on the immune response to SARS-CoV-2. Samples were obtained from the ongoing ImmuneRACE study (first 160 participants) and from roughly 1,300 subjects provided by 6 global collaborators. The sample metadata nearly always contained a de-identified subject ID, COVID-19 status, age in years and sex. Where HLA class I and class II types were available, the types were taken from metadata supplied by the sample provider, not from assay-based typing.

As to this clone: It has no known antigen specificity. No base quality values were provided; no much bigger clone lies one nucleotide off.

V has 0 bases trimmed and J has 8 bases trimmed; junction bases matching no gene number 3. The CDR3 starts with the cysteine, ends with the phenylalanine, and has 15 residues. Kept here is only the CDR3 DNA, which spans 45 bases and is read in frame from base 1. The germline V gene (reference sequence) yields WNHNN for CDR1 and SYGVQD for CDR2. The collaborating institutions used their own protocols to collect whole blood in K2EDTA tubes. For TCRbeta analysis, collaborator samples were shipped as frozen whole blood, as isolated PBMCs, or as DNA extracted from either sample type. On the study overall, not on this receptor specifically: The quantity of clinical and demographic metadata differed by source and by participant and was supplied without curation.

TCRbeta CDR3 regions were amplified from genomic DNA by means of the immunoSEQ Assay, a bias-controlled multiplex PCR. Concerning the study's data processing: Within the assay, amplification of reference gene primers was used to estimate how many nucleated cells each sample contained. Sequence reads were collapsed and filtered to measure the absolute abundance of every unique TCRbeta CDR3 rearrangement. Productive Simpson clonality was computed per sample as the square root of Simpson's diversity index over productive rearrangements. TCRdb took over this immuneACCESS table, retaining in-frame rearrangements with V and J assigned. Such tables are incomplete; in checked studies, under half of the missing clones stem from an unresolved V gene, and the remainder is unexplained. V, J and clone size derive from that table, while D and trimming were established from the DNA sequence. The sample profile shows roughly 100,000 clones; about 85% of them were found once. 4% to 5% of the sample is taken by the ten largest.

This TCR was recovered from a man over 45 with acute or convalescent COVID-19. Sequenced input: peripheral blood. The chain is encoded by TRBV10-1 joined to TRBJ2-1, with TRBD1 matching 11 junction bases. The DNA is TGCGCCAGCAGTGAGTCGCGGACAGGGGGCGATGAGCAGTTCTTC. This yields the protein CASSESRTGGDEQFF.